This T cell receptor beta chain is from a study of CD8+ T cells in alopecia areata (dated by TCRdb to the late 2010s). At the level of the whole study: Treated patients were enrolled in an open-label pilot trial of oral tofacitinib, 5 to 10 mg twice daily, for moderate-to-severe alopecia areata. Patients stayed on tofacitinib for 6 to 18 months and then had 6 months of follow-up off drug so that delayed response and recurrence could be assessed. To study T cell clonal expansion in alopecia areata, the researchers applied high-throughput TCRbeta sequencing to both the C3H/HeJ mouse model and human patients. In humans, TCRbeta sequencing was performed on scalp tissue and on sorted CD4+ and CD8+ peripheral blood T cells from healthy controls and from patients with patchy or totalis/universalis alopecia areata. Biopsies were taken from tofacitinib-treated patients at baseline and again at 4 and 24 weeks into treatment, and several of those patients also had a later scalp biopsy. Scalp clonality was compared across normal scalp (n=4), patchy alopecia areata scalp (n=8), and alopecia totalis/universalis scalp (n=8). RNA was extracted with the PAXgene miRNA kit for fixed scalp, the miRNeasy kit for PBMCs, and the RNeasy kit for mouse skin. TCRbeta CDR3 regions were amplified by immunoSEQ multiplex PCR using 35 Vbeta forward and 13 Jbeta reverse primers.

The method was the immunoSEQ multiplex PCR assay. RNA was extracted from all samples and reverse transcribed into cDNA, which served as template for TCR sequencing. SuperScript III was used for first-strand cDNA synthesis, primed with a 2:1 mix of oligo-dT and random hexamers. A synthetic immune receptor repertoire was used to measure amplification bias, and any remaining bias was corrected computationally. Turning to the authors' computational methods: Raw reads were preprocessed for error removal, and CDR3 was defined according to IMGT conventions as running from the conserved cysteine to phenylalanine. Clonality was calculated as 1 minus Shannon entropy normalized by log2 of the number of productive unique TCRs. Whether scalp clones were CD4 or CD8 was inferred by matching scalp TCRbeta sequences against CD4 and CD8 repertoires sorted from blood. TCRdb provides this immuneACCESS table in a form limited to in-frame rearrangements. Some clones are lacking; in checked studies, under half of them reflect an unresolved V gene, and why the rest are absent is not known. V, J and clone size were drawn from that table, and D and trimming were deduced from the DNA. In this sample the table shows almost 250,000 clones, roughly two thirds of which occur a single time. Around 1.2% of the sample comes from the top ten.

Paper-wide results and their limitations: Resident alphabeta T cells in normal human skin are also sequenced, complicating scalp TCR repertoire analysis, unlike mouse skin dominated by gammadelta T cells. Shared TCR sequences between patients were less evident than in mice, which may be partly attributable to HLA diversity in the patient population. Compared with normal scalp, lesional scalp, particularly in alopecia totalis/universalis, had higher clonality and more expanded CD8+ clones, which suggests antigenic drive.

The meaning of the sample's time point label: baseline before oral tofacitinib. Lesional scalp punch biopsies and peripheral blood were obtained from alopecia areata patients. After PBMCs were isolated by density centrifugation and stained for CD3, CD4 and CD8, a FACSAria was used to sort CD4+ and CD8+ T cells. As for this clone: Its antigen remains undetermined. Base quality data are lacking; no much larger clone is found one base away.

Germline trimming amounts to 5 bases on V and 9 bases on J, with 10 as the count of junction bases outside the gene matches. The germline V gene sets CDR1 to SGHTA and CDR2 to FQGNSA. The CDR3 goes from the cysteine to the phenylalanine over 14 residues. Only the CDR3 region is kept as DNA, spanning 42 bases read in frame from base 1. The sequencing here drew on CD4+ T cells sorted from blood, taken at week 0. The TCR originated in a human donor with alopecia areata. The sequence joins TRBV7-2 to TRBJ2-4, with 7 bases in between that match TRBD1. Read as DNA, the sequence is TGTGCCAGCAGCCTTGGGACAGAGTTTCCCATTCAGTACTTC. It is translated as CASSLGTEFPIQYF.